This TCR beta chain stems from a study of blood T cell repertoires in COVID-19. Study background: The United States, Italy and Spain supplied acute and convalescent COVID-19 samples. The cDNA or gDNA used as material had been derived from T cells, B-cell-depleted T cells, or PBMCs.

This CDR3 contains 17 residues. V shed 0 bases, J shed 4 bases, and the junction held 9 bases outside the gene matches. From germline, CDR1 is SNHLY and CDR2 FYNNEI. The repertoire was sequenced with immunoSEQ multiplex PCR; TCRdb's copy has only in-frame clones and lacks some. The table includes fewer than 250,000 clones, 84% detected once. The TCR sequence derives from a man aged 50 or older with acute or convalescent COVID-19. The chain couples TRBV2 to TRBJ2-7; 10 positions agree with TRBD2. Sequencing input: peripheral blood. The CDR3 sequence: CASSEAASGRLQYEQYF. The CDR3 nucleotides are TGTGCCAGCAGTGAAGCGGCTAGCGGGAGATTACAGTACGAGCAGTACTTC.